This T cell receptor (beta chain) was captured in a study of T cell clonality in common variable immunodeficiency. The CDR3 covers 15 residues. The germline V gene has CDR1 SGHNT and CDR2 YYREEE (reference sequence). Unmatched junction bases numbered 7, after V lost 5 bases and J lost 1 base. Clones were read by immunoSEQ multiplex PCR, and TCRdb kept only the in-frame ones, dropping some. Listed for the sample are approximately 50,000 clones, none seen a single time. This clone was recorded many times. The CDR3 end is not reached by the read, which stops 3 residues before it; the germline J gene fills it in.

This sequence was found in a person aged 18 to 69 in good health. The sequenced material came from peripheral blood mononuclear cells. The genes are TRBV5-4 and TRBJ2-3, with 7 positions matching TRBD1. CDR3: CASSGRDRGTDTQYF. Incomplete CDR3 DNA: TGTGCCAGCAGTGGTCGAGACAGGGGCACAGATACG.